Below, one T cell receptor (beta chain) is given with its context. Sequencing ends 3 residues short of the CDR3 end; the germline J gene provides the rest. The table came from immunoSEQ multiplex PCR; TCRdb's copy has only in-frame clones and leaves some out. The table counts roughly 30,000 clones; about 23% lies in the top ten. HPV was found by MY09/MY11 PCR and dot-blot genotyping. The data were obtained in a study of T cells in women clearing cervical HPV infection. On the study more broadly: Case blood was drawn when the lesion was first found; control blood after infection became undetectable.

The CDR3 totals 12 residues. Germline values: CDR1 GTSNPN, CDR2 SVGIG (reference sequence). Trimming took 1 base from V and 5 from J, leaving 8 bases between them. Sequencing was carried out using blood buffy coat. The J gene is TRBJ1-1, the V gene TRBV30; D might be TRBD1 (5 bases). This TCR was recovered from a woman aged 18 to 75 with a cervical HPV16 infection that either progressed to CIN3+ or cleared (not recorded which). CDR3 loop: CAWSGEGTEAFF. CDR3 DNA, as far as it was read: TGTGCCTGGAGTGGGGAGGGGACTGAA.